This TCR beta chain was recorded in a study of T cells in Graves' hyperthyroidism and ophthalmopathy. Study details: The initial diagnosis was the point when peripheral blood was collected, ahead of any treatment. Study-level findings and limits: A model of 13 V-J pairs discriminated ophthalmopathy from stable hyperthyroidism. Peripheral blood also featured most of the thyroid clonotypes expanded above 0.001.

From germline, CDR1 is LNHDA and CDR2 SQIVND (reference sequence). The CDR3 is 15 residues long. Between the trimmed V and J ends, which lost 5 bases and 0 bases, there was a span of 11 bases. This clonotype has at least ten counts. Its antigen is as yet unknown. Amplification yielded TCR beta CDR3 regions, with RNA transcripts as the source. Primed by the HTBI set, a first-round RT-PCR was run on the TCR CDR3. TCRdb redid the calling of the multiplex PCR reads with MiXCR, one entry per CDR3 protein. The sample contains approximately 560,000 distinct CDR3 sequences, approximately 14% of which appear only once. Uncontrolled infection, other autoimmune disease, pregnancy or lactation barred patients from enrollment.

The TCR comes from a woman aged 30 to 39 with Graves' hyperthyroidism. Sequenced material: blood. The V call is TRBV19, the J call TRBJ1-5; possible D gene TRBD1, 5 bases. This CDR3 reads CASSPAGNSNQPQHF. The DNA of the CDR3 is TGTGCCAGTAGTCCAGCAGGGAATAGCAATCAGCCCCAGCATTTT. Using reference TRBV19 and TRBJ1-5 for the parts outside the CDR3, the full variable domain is DGGITQSPKYLFRKEGQNVTLSCEQNLNHDAMYWYRQDPGQGLRLIYYSQIVNDFQKGDIAEGYSVSREKKESFPLTVTSAQKNPTAFYLCASSPAGNSNQPQHFGDGTRLSIL.